A single sample gave rise to the 16 T cell receptor beta chains below, sequenced in a study of response to subunit inactivated influenza vaccine. TCRdb re-called the RT-PCR reads with MiXCR, one entry per CDR3 protein. The profile covers some 600,000 distinct CDR3 sequences, with 12% to 15% appearing a single time and approximately 7.6% taken by the ten largest. This specimen consisted of PBMCs from blood, obtained less than 15 days before vaccination. These receptors were collected from a man in his forties or fifties who received an inactivated influenza vaccine.

The genes are TRBV5-1 and TRBJ1-4; possible D gene TRBD1, 6 bases. The CDR3 length is 15 residues. In germline, CDR1 is SGHRS, CDR2 YFSETQ. V was pared by 2 bases and J by 8 bases, with 16 bases between. DNA for the CDR3: TGCGCCAGCAGCTTTACCGGGACAAAGGAAGAAAAACTGTTTTTT. This codes for CASSFTGTKEEKLFF.

This clonotype was counted between two and nine times. The chain carries TRBV6-1 and TRBJ1-2; D perhaps matches TRBD1 (5 bases). V was cut by 6 bases and J by 4 bases, with 18 bases left in between. The CDR3 sequence is 15 residues long. Per the germline V gene, CDR1 is MNHNS and CDR2 is SASEGT. The CDR3, as DNA: TGTGCCAGCAGGGCGACGCAGGGCGACGGCTATGGCTACACCTTC. Translation: CASRATQGDGYGYTF.

V gene TRBV5-5 combines with J gene TRBJ2-5, with 11 bases identical to TRBD2. This CDR3 spans 14 amino acids. V lost 3 bases, J lost 7 bases, and 5 bases stayed unmatched. CDR1 and CDR2 (germline): SGHKS, YYEKEE (reference sequence). The CDR3 protein is CASSSGLAVPTQYF. The DNA of the CDR3 is TGTGCCAGCAGCTCGGGACTAGCGGTACCGACCCAGTACTTC.

This clonotype was observed a handful of times. The gene calls are TRBV15 and TRBJ2-5; TRBD1 is a possible D gene (6 bases). Trimming removed 3 bases at V and 5 bases at J, with 22 bases between. Germline V lookup: CDR1 LNHNV, CDR2 YYDKDF (reference sequence). The CDR3 spans 17 residues. The chain's CDR3 is CATSRDPGQLEWETQYF. CDR3 DNA: TGTGCCACCAGCAGGGACCCTGGACAGTTAGAATGGGAGACCCAGTACTTC.

In its sample, this clonotype was seen many times. The chain is built from TRBV28 and TRBJ1-4; D is unresolved. The CDR3 runs 14 residues. The V gene lost 2 bases and the J gene lost 5 bases, with 9 bases spanning the gap. Per germline, CDR1 MDHEN and CDR2 SYDVKM. This chain's CDR3 is CASSLGRANEKLFF. The CDR3 nucleotides are TGTGCCAGCAGTTTAGGCAGAGCGAATGAAAAACTGTTTTTT.

This clonotype was counted a few times. The J gene is TRBJ2-2, the V gene TRBV5-1, with 10 bases aligning to TRBD2. The J segment lost 7 bases and the V segment lost 3 bases, leaving 12 bases of the junction unmatched. Germline V lookup: CDR1 SGHRS, CDR2 YFSETQ. The CDR3 consists of 17 residues. The CDR3 DNA is TGCGCCAGCAGCTCATTCCCGGGACTAGCGTTGAACGGGGAGCTGTTTTTT. Translation: CASSSFPGLALNGELFF.

CDR3 DNA sequence: TGTGCCAGCAGTTTAGGACTTGTTGGGGAATCAGCGGAGCTGTTTTTT. It specifies CASSLGLVGESAELFF. The rearrangement uses TRBV28 and TRBJ2-2; TRBD2 might be the D (5 bases). The germline V and J ends were trimmed by 2 bases and 10 bases, with 20 bases remaining between them. The CDR3 is made up of 16 amino acids. From germline, CDR1 is MDHEN and CDR2 SYDVKM.

J is TRBJ2-5 and V is TRBV10-2, with D possibly matching TRBD1 (6 bases). Per germline, CDR1 WSHSY and CDR2 SAAADI. V shed 2 bases and J shed 6 bases, with 16 bases lying between them. The CDR3 consists of 15 residues. CDR3 in DNA: TGCGCCAGCAGTGAGGGCAGGGGTTCCGAAAAGACCCAGTACTTC. It specifies CASSEGRGSEKTQYF.

This clonotype was counted at least ten times. The J gene is TRBJ2-7, the V gene TRBV7-8; the D gene could be TRBD1 or TRBD2 (5 bases each). The CDR3 covers 14 residues. V was cut by 6 bases and J by 2 bases, with 14 bases left in between. CDR1 is SGHVS and CDR2 is FQNEAQ in the germline V gene. In DNA form, the CDR3 reads TGTGCCAGCAGTGGTGGGGGTTCTACCTACGAGCAGTACTTC. Translation gives CASSGGGSTYEQYF.

The chain employs TRBV18 and TRBJ1-5, with 9 bases that match TRBD1. The germline V gene encodes CDR1 KGHSH and CDR2 LQKENI. The CDR3 extends over 15 amino acids. The trim removed 4 bases at V and 5 bases at J, leaving 6 bases unmatched. This CDR3 is CASSLGTGRYQPQHF. For the CDR3, the DNA is TGTGCCAGCTCACTGGGGACAGGGAGGTATCAGCCCCAGCATTTT.

This chain joins TRBV2 and TRBJ2-7, with 9 bases identical to TRBD1. There are 13 residues in the CDR3. The ends lost 7 bases at V and 12 bases at J; junction bases unmatched: 13. Germline CDR1 is SNHLY and CDR2 is FYNNEI. The DNA of the CDR3 is TGTGCCAGCAAGGGGACAGGGACCCTAATCTGGTACTTC. Translation gives CASKGTGTLIWYF.

This chain connects TRBV6-2 or TRBV6-3 to TRBJ2-7; TRBD2 matches at 13 bases. J was trimmed by 2 bases and V by 6 bases; bases with no gene match: 1. Germline lookup yields CDR1 MNHEY and CDR2 SVGEGT. This CDR3 has 14 amino acids. Written as DNA, the CDR3 is TGTGCCAGCAGAGGACTAGCGGGGGCCTACGAGCAGTACTTC. Protein product: CASRGLAGAYEQYF.

This chain links TRBV7-9 with TRBJ2-1, with 8 bases matching TRBD1. The CDR3 is made up of 12 amino acids. Germline CDR1 and CDR2: SEHNR and FQNEAQ (reference sequence). V was pared by 4 bases and J by 9 bases, with 2 bases of the junction left unmatched. In DNA form, the CDR3 reads TGTGCCAGCAGCTGGGACAGGAGTGAGCAGTTCTTC. This sequence encodes CASSWDRSEQFF.

This chain connects TRBV4-3 to TRBJ2-7; maybe TRBD1 (6 bases). Trimming cost V 0 bases and J 7 bases, with 7 bases left between them. CDR3 length: 12 residues. CDR1 LGHNA and CDR2 YSLEER come from the germline V gene. The CDR3 sequence: CASSQDGQEQYF. As DNA, the CDR3 is TGCGCCAGCAGCCAAGATGGACAGGAGCAGTACTTC.

CDR3 bases: TGTGCCAGCACAGGCAGGGACGTCTACGAGCAGTACTTC. Translation: CASTGRDVYEQYF. This chain connects TRBV2 to TRBJ2-7; either TRBD1 or TRBD2 may fit D (5 bases each). The V gene's germline CDR1 is SNHLY and CDR2 FYNNEI. Trimming shortened V by 7 bases and J by 3 bases, and 13 bases separated the two germline ends. This CDR3 is built from 13 residues.

Worth noting for this clonotype: An end of the junction differs from the germline gene, which may be a read error. The J gene is TRBJ2-5, the V gene TRBV9, with TRBD1 matching over 7 bases. Germline V gene lookup returns CDR1 SGDLS and CDR2 YYNGEE. The CDR3 consists of 16 residues. DNA for the CDR3: TGTGCCAGCGGCGTAGGGGTCAGGGGGTACCAAGAGACCCAGTACTTC. Protein: CASGVGVRGYQETQYF.